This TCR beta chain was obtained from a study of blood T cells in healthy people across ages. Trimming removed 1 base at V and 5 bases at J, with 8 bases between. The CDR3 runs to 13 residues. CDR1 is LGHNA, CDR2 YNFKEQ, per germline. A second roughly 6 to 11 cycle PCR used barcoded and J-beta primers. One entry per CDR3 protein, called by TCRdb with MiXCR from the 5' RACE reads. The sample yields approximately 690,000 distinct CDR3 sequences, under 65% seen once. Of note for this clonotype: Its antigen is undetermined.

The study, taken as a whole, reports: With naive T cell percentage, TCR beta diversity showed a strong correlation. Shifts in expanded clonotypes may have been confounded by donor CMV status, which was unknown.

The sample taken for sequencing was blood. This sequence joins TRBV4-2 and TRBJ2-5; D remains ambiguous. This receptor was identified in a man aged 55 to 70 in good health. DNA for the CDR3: TGTGCCAGCAGCCAAGGGAGAGCGGAGACCCAGTACTTC. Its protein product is CASSQGRAETQYF.